This T cell receptor (beta chain) was sequenced during a study of preoperative IRX-2 immunotherapy in early breast cancer. Here immunoSEQ multiplex PCR was the method, and the copy in TCRdb shows in-frame clones only, minus some. This repertoire shows around 95,000 clones, roughly 85% found once; its top ten account for about 2%. This clone was found once. This CDR3 comprises 16 residues. Documented treatment: preoperative locoregional IRX-2 cytokine immunotherapy. This phase Ib study tested locoregional IRX-2 cytokine immunotherapy given before surgery. The sequencing here drew on tumor tissue, taken after IRX-2 immunotherapy. This TCR came from a human donor with breast cancer. The chain employs TRBV1 and TRBJ1-6; the D segment call TRBD1 is taken from the table without a DNA check. TRBV1 is deemed a pseudogene. CDR3 sequence reads: CASSRTEPNYNSPLHF. The CDR3 region has the DNA TGCGCCAGCAGCCGGACAGAGCCCAACTATAATTCACCCCTCCACTTT.